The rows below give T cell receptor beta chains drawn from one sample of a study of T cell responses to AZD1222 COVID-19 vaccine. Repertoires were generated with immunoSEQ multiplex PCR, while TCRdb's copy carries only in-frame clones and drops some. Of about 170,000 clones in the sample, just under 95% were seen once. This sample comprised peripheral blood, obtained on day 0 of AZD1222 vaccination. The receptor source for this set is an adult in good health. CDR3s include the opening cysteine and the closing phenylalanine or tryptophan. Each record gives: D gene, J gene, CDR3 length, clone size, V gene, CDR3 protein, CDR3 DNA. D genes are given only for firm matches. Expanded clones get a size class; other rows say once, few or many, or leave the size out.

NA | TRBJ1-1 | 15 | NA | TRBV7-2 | CASSLIGAWWTEAFF | TGTGCCAGCAGCTTAATCGGGGCTTGGTGGACTGAAGCTTTCTTT
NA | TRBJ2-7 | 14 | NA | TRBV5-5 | CASTPTGLSYEQYF | TGTGCCAGCACCCCGACAGGACTCTCCTACGAGCAGTACTTC
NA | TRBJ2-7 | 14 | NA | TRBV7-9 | CASSPQNMRNEQYF | TGTGCCAGCAGCCCGCAAAACATGAGAAACGAGCAGTACTTC
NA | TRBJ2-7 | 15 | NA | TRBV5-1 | CASSLRLFPSYEQYF | TGCGCCAGCAGCCTCCGGCTTTTTCCTTCCTACGAGCAGTACTTC
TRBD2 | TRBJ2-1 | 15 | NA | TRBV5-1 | CASSLALAGHNEQFF | TGCGCCAGCAGCTTGGCGTTAGCGGGCCACAATGAGCAGTTCTTC
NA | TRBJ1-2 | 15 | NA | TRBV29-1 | CSVEWWSGPNYGYTF | TGCAGCGTTGAATGGTGGTCAGGGCCTAACTATGGCTACACCTTC
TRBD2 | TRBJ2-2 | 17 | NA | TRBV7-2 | CASSPGSLAGGTGELFF | TGTGCCAGCAGCCCCGGGTCCCTAGCGGGGGGTACCGGGGAGCTGTTTTTT
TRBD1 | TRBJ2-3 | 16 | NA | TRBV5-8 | CASSLGTGQRTDTQYF | TGTGCCAGCAGCTTGGGAACGGGACAGCGCACAGATACGCAGTATTTT
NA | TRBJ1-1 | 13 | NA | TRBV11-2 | CASSLPRNTEAFF | TGTGCCAGCAGCTTACCTCGGAACACTGAAGCTTTCTTT
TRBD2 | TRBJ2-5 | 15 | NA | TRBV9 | CASSLGLAGGETQYF | TGTGCCAGCAGCCTCGGACTAGCTGGGGGAGAGACCCAGTACTTC
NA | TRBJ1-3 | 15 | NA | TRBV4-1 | CASSQDSTSGNTIYF | TGCGCCAGCAGCCAAGATTCTACCTCTGGAAACACCATATATTTT
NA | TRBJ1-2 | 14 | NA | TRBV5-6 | CASSFGERDYGYTF | TGTGCCAGCAGCTTCGGGGAAAGGGACTATGGCTACACCTTC
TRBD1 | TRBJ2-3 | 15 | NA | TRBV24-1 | CATSDPGQTSGTQYF | TGTGCCACCAGTGATCCGGGACAGACTTCGGGTACGCAGTATTTT
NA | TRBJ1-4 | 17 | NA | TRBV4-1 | CASSQAGAGTPNEKLFF | TGCGCCAGCAGCCAAGCAGGGGCCGGGACACCTAATGAAAAACTGTTTTTT
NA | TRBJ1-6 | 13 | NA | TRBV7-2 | CASTEWGDSPLHF | TGTGCCAGCACCGAATGGGGCGATTCACCCCTCCACTTT
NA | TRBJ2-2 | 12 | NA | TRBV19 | CASSMFPGELFF | TGTGCCAGTAGTATGTTTCCCGGGGAGCTGTTTTTT
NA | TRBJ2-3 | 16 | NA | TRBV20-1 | CSASHSGAGIADTQYF | TGCAGTGCGAGTCACTCGGGGGCCGGGATAGCAGATACGCAGTATTTT
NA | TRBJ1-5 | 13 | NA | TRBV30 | CAWSRTGGMAQHF | TGTGCCTGGAGTCGGACCGGGGGGATGGCCCAGCATTTT
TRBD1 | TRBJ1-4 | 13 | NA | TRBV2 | CASRGGQLEKLFF | TGTGCCAGCAGGGGGGGACAGTTGGAAAAACTGTTTTTT
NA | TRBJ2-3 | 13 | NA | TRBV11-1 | CASSSRASDTQYF | TGTGCCAGCAGCTCCCGGGCGTCAGATACGCAGTATTTT
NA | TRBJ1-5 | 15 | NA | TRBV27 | CASSYSWRGLQPQHF | TGTGCCAGCAGTTATTCTTGGCGGGGGCTTCAGCCCCAGCATTTT
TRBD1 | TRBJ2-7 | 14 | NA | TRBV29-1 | CSVELGTGTYEQYF | TGCAGCGTTGAACTCGGGACAGGTACCTACGAGCAGTACTTC
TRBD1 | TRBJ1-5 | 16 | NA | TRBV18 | CASSLSTGFSGQPQHF | TGTGCCAGCTCTCTCTCGACAGGGTTTTCAGGGCAGCCCCAGCATTTT
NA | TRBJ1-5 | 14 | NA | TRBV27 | CASSLSQAAGPQHF | TGTGCCAGCAGTTTGTCCCAGGCAGCCGGGCCCCAGCATTTT
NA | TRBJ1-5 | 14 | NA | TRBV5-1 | CASSAGVSNQPQHF | TGCGCCAGCAGCGCGGGAGTAAGCAATCAGCCCCAGCATTTT
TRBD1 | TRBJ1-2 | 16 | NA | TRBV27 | CASSPSLGQGFYGYTF | TGTGCCAGCAGTCCCTCCTTGGGACAGGGATTCTATGGCTACACCTTC
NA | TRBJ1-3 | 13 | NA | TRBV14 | CASSQELRAAIYF | TGTGCCAGCAGCCAAGAGCTAAGAGCGGCCATATATTTT
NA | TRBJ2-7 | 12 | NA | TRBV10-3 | CAISDNPSEQYF | TGTGCCATCAGTGATAATCCCTCCGAGCAGTACTTC
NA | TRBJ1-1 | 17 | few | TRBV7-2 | CASSPNRVHTMNTEAFF | TGTGCCAGCAGCCCAAACAGGGTTCATACAATGAACACTGAAGCTTTCTTT
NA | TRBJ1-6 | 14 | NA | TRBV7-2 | CASSSGGRISPLHF | TGTGCCAGCAGCTCGGGGGGCAGGATCTCACCCCTCCACTTT
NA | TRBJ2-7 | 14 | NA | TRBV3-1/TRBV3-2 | CASSQGHSSYEQYF | TGTGCCAGCAGCCAAGGGCACAGCTCCTACGAGCAGTACTTC
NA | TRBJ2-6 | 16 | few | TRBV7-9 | CASSRTKTSGANVLTF | TGTGCCAGCAGCAGGACAAAAACTTCTGGGGCCAACGTCCTGACTTTC
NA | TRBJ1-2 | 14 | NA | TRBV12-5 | CASVQGGGSGGYTF | TGTGCTAGTGTCCAGGGAGGGGGGAGCGGCGGCTACACCTTC
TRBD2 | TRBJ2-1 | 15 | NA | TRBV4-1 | CASSGTSLPYNEQFF | TGCGCCAGCAGCGGGACTAGCCTCCCCTACAATGAGCAGTTCTTC
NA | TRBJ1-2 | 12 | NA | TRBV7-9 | CASSLEVGGYTF | TGTGCCAGCAGCTTAGAGGTCGGGGGCTACACCTTC
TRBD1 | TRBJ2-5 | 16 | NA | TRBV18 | CASSPRQGASGETQYF | TGTGCCAGCTCCCCTAGACAGGGGGCCTCGGGGGAGACCCAGTACTTC
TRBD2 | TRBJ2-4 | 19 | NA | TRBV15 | CATSRDPAGGSLAKNIQYF | TGTGCCACCAGCAGAGATCCAGCGGGAGGATCTTTAGCCAAAAACATTCAGTACTTC
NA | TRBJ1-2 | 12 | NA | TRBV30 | CAGRTILYGYTF | TGTGCCGGGCGGACCATACTGTATGGCTACACCTTC
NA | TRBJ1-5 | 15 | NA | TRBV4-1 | CASSQDRGRSQPQHF | TGCGCCAGCAGCCAAGACAGGGGTCGGAGCCAGCCCCAGCATTTT
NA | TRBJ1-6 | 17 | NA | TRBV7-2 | CASIFSSWALLNSPLHF | TGTGCCAGCATCTTTTCTTCTTGGGCCCTACTTAATTCACCCCTCCACTTT
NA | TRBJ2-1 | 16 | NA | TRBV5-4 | CASSLGGYSSYNEQFF | TGTGCCAGCAGCTTGGGTGGCTATAGCTCCTACAATGAGCAGTTCTTC
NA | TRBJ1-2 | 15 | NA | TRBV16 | CASRPRGTPGYGYTF | TGTGCCAGCAGACCCCGGGGGACCCCGGGTTATGGCTACACCTTC
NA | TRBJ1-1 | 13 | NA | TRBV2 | CASTSRGRSEAFF | TGTGCCAGCACGAGCAGGGGACGATCTGAAGCTTTCTTT
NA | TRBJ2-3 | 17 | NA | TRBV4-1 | CASSQGRAAGNADTQYF | TGCGCCAGCAGCCAAGGGCGGGCAGCGGGTAACGCAGATACGCAGTATTTT
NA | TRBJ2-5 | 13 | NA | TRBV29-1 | CSVARTNSVTQYF | TGCAGCGTCGCCCGGACGAATTCAGTGACCCAGTACTTC